A single sample gave rise to the 30 T cell receptor beta chains below, sequenced in a study of T cell changes during pregnancy in multiple sclerosis. Only in-frame clones appear in the TCRdb table, and some are missing; sequencing was by immunoSEQ multiplex PCR. The sample holds some 100,000 clones; roughly 92% are singletons and the top ten take about 1.3%. The specimen was peripheral blood, collected in the second trimester of pregnancy. The receptors come from a female donor with multiple sclerosis, enrolled in a pregnancy study.

The chain recombines TRBV18 with TRBJ1-1, with a possible D match to TRBD1 (5 bases). The ends were cut back, 1 base at V and 1 base at J, with 7 bases in the middle. CDR3 length: 14 residues. CDR1 is KGHSH, CDR2 LQKENI, per germline. CDR3: CASSPLGENTEAFF. The CDR3 nucleotides are TGTGCCAGCTCACCACTAGGGGAGAACACTGAAGCTTTCTTT.

The J gene is TRBJ2-7, the V gene TRBV6-5; TRBD1 matches at 9 bases. V lost 0 bases to trimming and J lost 6 bases; unmatched junction nucleotides: 6. The CDR3 extends over 15 amino acids. Germline V CDR1 and CDR2: MNHEY, SVGAGI. The CDR3 DNA is TGTGCCAGCAGTTACTCGGGACAGGGTTTTAGCGAGCAGTACTTC. Protein sequence: CASSYSGQGFSEQYF.

The V gene is TRBV27, the J gene TRBJ1-2; 10 nucleotides match TRBD1. This CDR3 spans 17 amino acids. Unmatched junction bases numbered 8, after V lost 2 bases and J lost 2 bases. Germline values: CDR1 MNHEY, CDR2 SMNVEV (reference sequence). The CDR3 protein is CASSLQWTGGPNYGYTF. The CDR3 region has the DNA TGTGCCAGCAGTTTACAGTGGACAGGGGGGCCCAACTATGGCTACACCTTC.

V usage is TRBV6-5 and J usage is TRBJ2-3, with D possibly TRBD2 on 6 matching bases. The CDR3 is made up of 15 amino acids. The germline V gene has CDR1 MNHEY and CDR2 SVGAGI. V gave up 6 bases and J gave up 3 bases, with 16 bases separating them. The CDR3 DNA is TGTGCCAGCAGCGGAGGACTAACTGGAACAGATACGCAGTATTTT. Encoded protein: CASSGGLTGTDTQYF.

This sequence joins TRBV19 and TRBJ2-3; the match to TRBD2 covers 7 bases. The CDR3 covers 16 residues. With 2 bases clipped from V and 5 bases from J, the junction kept 10 bases outside the gene matches. Germline V lookup: CDR1 LNHDA, CDR2 SQIVND (reference sequence). CDR3 residues: CASSIQRGPGGDTQYF. The CDR3 region has the DNA TGTGCCAGTAGTATACAGCGGGGCCCCGGGGGAGATACGCAGTATTTT.

This rearrangement joins TRBV7-6 to TRBJ2-7; 8 nucleotides align to TRBD1. The CDR3 spans 16 residues. Looked up from germline, CDR1 is SGHVS and CDR2 is FNYEAQ. V dropped 0 bases and J dropped 5; count of bases not matched to a gene: 9. In nucleotides, the CDR3 is TGTGCCAGCAGCTTAGCGGTGACAGGGGTACTGAACGAGCAGTACTTC. This translates into CASSLAVTGVLNEQYF.

CDR3 nucleotide sequence: TGTGCCAGCAGTGAAATCGGTCCAAGACAGCCCCAGCATTTT. Translation: CASSEIGPRQPQHF. This sequence joins TRBV6-1 and TRBJ1-5; no reliable D call. The V end lost 2 bases, the J end lost 7 bases, and 12 bases lay between the germline ends. The CDR3 runs to 14 residues. The germline V gene encodes CDR1 MNHNS and CDR2 SASEGT.

The chain is built from TRBV27 and TRBJ1-1, with D hard to call. Per the germline V gene, CDR1 is MNHEY and CDR2 is SMNVEV (reference sequence). The CDR3 runs to 13 residues. With 5 bases removed from V and 0 bases from J, the gap between germline ends came to 7 bases. Written as DNA, the CDR3 is TGTGCCAGCAGTCCATCGGTGAACACTGAAGCTTTCTTT. Amino acids: CASSPSVNTEAFF.

V gene TRBV30 combines with J gene TRBJ2-3; D call uncertain. Looked up from germline, CDR1 is GTSNPN and CDR2 is SVGIG (reference sequence). The CDR3 extends over 15 amino acids. Trimming took off 0 bases at V and 0 bases at J, with 10 bases between the two ends. In nucleotides, the CDR3 is TGTGCCTGGAGTGTCGGCGCGACTAGCACAGATACGCAGTATTTT. Its translation is CAWSVGATSTDTQYF.

CDR3 coding DNA: TGTGCCAGCAGCTTGGGGCACAGGGCATCGGGAAACACCATATATTTT. This translates into CASSLGHRASGNTIYF. The chain combines TRBV5-8 with TRBJ1-3; weak D call: TRBD1 (6 bases). Germline loops: CDR1 SGHTS, CDR2 YDEGEE. There are 16 residues in the CDR3. With 0 bases removed from V and 4 bases from J, the gap between germline ends came to 14 bases.

The chain couples TRBV7-9 to TRBJ1-1, with D uncertain. CDR3 length: 14 residues. V lost 1 base and J lost 1, with 7 bases in between. The germline CDR1 and CDR2 sequences are SEHNR and FQNEAQ (reference sequence). DNA for the CDR3: TGTGCCAGCAGCTTAGGTGGAGGGAACACTGAAGCTTTCTTT. Protein sequence: CASSLGGGNTEAFF.

CDR3 sequence (DNA): TGTGCCAGCAGCGTAGCGAGGTGGGGCGGGGAGCTGTTTTTT. Translation: CASSVARWGGELFF. The chain carries TRBV6-5 and TRBJ2-2, with a possible D match to TRBD2 (5 bases). V shed 6 bases and J shed 7 bases, with 15 bases lying between them. CDR3 length: 14 amino acids. Germline values: CDR1 MNHEY, CDR2 SVGAGI.

The chain links TRBV6-1 to TRBJ2-3; 8 nucleotides line up with TRBD1. Unmatched junction bases numbered 7, after V lost 6 bases and J lost 2 bases. Germline CDR1 and CDR2: MNHNS and SASEGT. The CDR3 is made up of 15 amino acids. The DNA of the CDR3 is TGTGCCAGCAGAGCCTGGACAGGGCCCACAGATACGCAGTATTTT. Translated, it gives CASRAWTGPTDTQYF.

CDR3 sequence reads: CASSILDIKNSPLHF. The CDR3 coding sequence is TGTGCCAGTAGTATCTTAGACATCAAAAATTCACCCCTCCACTTT. The rearrangement uses TRBV19 and TRBJ1-6; no reliable D call. The V and J ends lost 3 bases and 7 bases respectively, with 13 bases between them. Per the germline V gene, CDR1 is LNHDA and CDR2 is SQIVND (reference sequence). The CDR3 runs to 15 residues.

The genes are TRBV21-1 and TRBJ2-2; the table assigns TRBD1, which was not confirmed against the DNA. TRBV21-1 is annotated as a pseudogene. The CDR3 contains 16 residues. In DNA form, the CDR3 reads TGTGCCAGCAGCAAAGTCTCGACAGGGCATTCCGGGGAGCTGTTTTTT. As protein: CASSKVSTGHSGELFF.

The chain links TRBV19 to TRBJ2-1; 14 bases line up with TRBD2. Germline loops: CDR1 LNHDA, CDR2 SQIVND (reference sequence). The V gene end was trimmed by 6 bases and the J gene end by 8 bases; junction bases not matched to a gene: 6. The CDR3 extends over 15 amino acids. As DNA, the CDR3 is TGTGCCAGTAGCCCGGGACTAGCGGGGGTCGATGAGCAGTTCTTC. Translated: CASSPGLAGVDEQFF.

The chain is built from TRBV5-1 and TRBJ2-4; 10 bases agree with TRBD1. This CDR3 has 16 amino acids. V gave up 3 bases and J gave up 1 base; unmatched junction bases: 4. The V gene's germline CDR1 is SGHRS and CDR2 YFSETQ. The CDR3 coding sequence is TGCGCCAGCAGCTCCGGGACAGGGGAGGCCAAAAACATTCAGTACTTC. Translation gives CASSSGTGEAKNIQYF.

V is TRBV6-1 and J is TRBJ2-2, with 7 bases fitting TRBD1. Unmatched junction bases numbered 5, after V lost 3 bases and J lost 4 bases. Germline V lookup: CDR1 MNHNS, CDR2 SASEGT. There are 15 residues in the CDR3. The CDR3 coding sequence is TGTGCCAGCAGTGAGTGGGACAGAGGCACCGGGGAGCTGTTTTTT. Translation gives CASSEWDRGTGELFF.

This chain connects TRBV11-2 to TRBJ2-7, with 9 nucleotides matching TRBD2. The trim removed 3 bases at V and 0 bases at J, leaving 0 bases unmatched. The CDR3 spans 14 residues. Germline loops: CDR1 SGHAT, CDR2 FQNNGV. CDR3 sequence (DNA): TGTGCCAGCAGCTTTAGCGGGAGCTCCTACGAGCAGTACTTC. It codes for CASSFSGSSYEQYF.

CDR3 coding DNA: TGTGCCAGCAGTTCTGACAGCGGGGGGGCCCTGGAGCAGTTCTTC. Translating gives CASSSDSGGALEQFF. V gene TRBV27 combines with J gene TRBJ2-1; 10 nucleotides align to TRBD2. Trimming at V came to 4 bases and at J to 10 bases, leaving 10 bases not matched to a gene. The germline gives CDR1 MNHEY, CDR2 SMNVEV (reference sequence). The CDR3 length is 15 residues.

The chain is built from TRBV12-2 and TRBJ2-7; TRBD2 is the table's D call and was not checked against the DNA. TRBV12-2 is deemed a pseudogene. CDR3 length equals 13 residues. CDR3 residues: CASRFLGGLGQYF. Here the CDR3 DNA reads TGTGCAAGTCGCTTCCTCGGGGGTTTGGGGCAGTACTTC.

The chain employs TRBV28 and TRBJ1-5; 9 nucleotides align to TRBD1. Germline CDR1 reads MDHEN; CDR2 reads SYDVKM. CDR3 length: 14 amino acids. The ends lost 6 bases at V and 6 bases at J; junction bases unmatched: 6. The CDR3 is CASRRTGEGQPQHF. The DNA for the CDR3 is TGTGCCAGCAGAAGGACAGGGGAGGGTCAGCCCCAGCATTTT.

The genes are TRBV19 and TRBJ2-3; tentative D call: TRBD1 (5 bases). CDR3 length: 12 amino acids. The germline gives CDR1 LNHDA, CDR2 SQIVND (reference sequence). Trimming pared 6 bases from V and 4 bases from J, leaving 8 bases between. The CDR3 spells CASRTEADTQYF. CDR3 bases: TGTGCCAGTAGGACAGAGGCAGATACGCAGTATTTT.

This sequence joins TRBV7-9 and TRBJ2-7; 8 bases map to TRBD1. Germline V CDR1 and CDR2: SEHNR, FQNEAQ (reference sequence). This CDR3 has 16 residues. V shed 3 bases, J shed 6 bases, and the junction held 13 bases outside the gene matches. In DNA, the CDR3 is TGTGCCAGCAGCTTGGAGACCGGACAGGGAAGGCGCGAGCAGTACTTC. As protein: CASSLETGQGRREQYF.

This sequence joins TRBV7-7 and TRBJ2-5; 8 nucleotides agree with TRBD1. This CDR3 is built from 14 residues. The ends lost 5 bases at V and 5 bases at J; junction bases unmatched: 7. Germline V gives CDR1 SSHAT, CDR2 FNYEAQ (reference sequence). CDR3: CASSADRGWETQYF. The CDR3 DNA sequence: TGTGCCAGCAGCGCCGACAGGGGCTGGGAGACCCAGTACTTC. Full variable domain (remainder filled in from reference TRBV7-7 and TRBJ2-5): GAGVSQSPRYKVTKRGQDVTLRCDPISSHATLYWYQQALGQGPEFLTYFNYEAQPDKSGLPSDRFSAERPEGSISTLTIQRTEQRDSAMYRCASSADRGWETQYFGPGTRLLVL.

The gene calls are TRBV5-1 and TRBJ2-2, with TRBD1 matching over 7 bases. Losses at the gene ends were 8 bases for V and 7 bases for J; bases not matched to a gene: 8. CDR3 length: 13 amino acids. Germline CDR1 reads SGHRS; CDR2 reads YFSETQ. The CDR3 loop is CASTPTGNGELFF. The CDR3 DNA sequence: TGCGCCAGTACACCGACAGGGAACGGGGAGCTGTTTTTT.

This clone was recorded only once. V usage is TRBV19 and J usage is TRBJ1-5; 9 bases line up with TRBD1. The CDR3 has 15 residues. V shed 7 bases and J 2 bases; nucleotides not matched to a gene: 6. The V gene's germline CDR1 is LNHDA and CDR2 SQIVND (reference sequence). The CDR3 DNA sequence: TGTGCCAGTACTATCTGGACAGGGGGCAATCAGCCCCAGCATTTT. This codes for CASTIWTGGNQPQHF.

This rearrangement joins TRBV2 to TRBJ1-2, with 7 positions matching TRBD1. With V trimmed by 7 bases and J by 12 bases, 11 bases remained unmatched. The V gene's germline CDR1 is SNHLY and CDR2 FYNNEI. This CDR3 spans 12 amino acids. For the CDR3, the DNA is TGTGCCAGCATAGCCGGGACAGCCTCCAACACCTTC. Its protein product is CASIAGTASNTF.

The rearrangement uses TRBV7-9 and TRBJ1-1, with D possibly matching TRBD1 (5 bases). The CDR3 spans 13 residues. The V end lost 10 bases, the J end lost 8 bases, and 20 bases lay between the germline ends. Germline lookup yields CDR1 SEHNR and CDR2 FQNEAQ (reference sequence). The CDR3 is CAIESTGLHEAFF. The CDR3 DNA follows: TGTGCCATCGAATCTACGGGACTCCACGAAGCTTTCTTT.

This chain uses TRBV30 with TRBJ2-3; D ambiguous. This CDR3 spans 10 amino acids. Trimming pared 7 bases from V and 9 bases from J, leaving 11 bases between. Germline CDR1 reads GTSNPN; CDR2 reads SVGIG (reference sequence). The CDR3 sequence: CASFLGTQYF. Written as DNA, the CDR3 is TGTGCCTCATTCCTAGGCACGCAGTATTTT.